These T cell receptor beta chains were read from a single sample in a study of radiation and T cells in renal cell carcinoma. Only in-frame clones appear in the TCRdb table, and some are missing; sequencing was by immunoSEQ multiplex PCR. The table shows roughly 5,000 clones, with 68% occurring only once. Specimen: tumor tissue, collected from a patient whose treatment was nephrectomy without radiotherapy. All receptors derive from a human donor with renal cell carcinoma. Each CDR3 is given with its conserved first and last residue. Each record gives: J gene, D gene, V gene, clone size, CDR3 protein, CDR3 DNA. The D gene is left open where the match is weak. A row's size may be missing; if present it is once, few, many or a size class.

TRBJ1-2 - TRBV2 - CASSERGGYGYTF TGTGCCAGCAGTGAAAGGGGGGGCTATGGCTACACCTTC
TRBJ2-1 - TRBV10-3 - CAISAPGGEAQFF TGTGCCATCAGTGCTCCAGGCGGGGAAGCGCAGTTCTTC
TRBJ2-4 TRBD1 TRBV7-8 - CASSPRRTGRNIQYF TGTGCCAGCAGCCCCCGTCGGACAGGGAGAAACATTCAGTACTTC
TRBJ2-1 - TRBV7-9 - CASSEDEQFF TGTGCCAGCAGCGAGGATGAGCAGTTCTTC
TRBJ2-7 TRBD2 TRBV5-4 few CASSLELGLAGREQYF TGTGCCAGCAGCTTGGAGCTGGGACTAGCGGGACGCGAGCAGTACTTC
TRBJ2-2 - TRBV2 - CASRTGTNTGELFF TGTGCCAGCCGCACAGGGACGAACACCGGGGAGCTGTTTTTT
TRBJ2-3 - TRBV7-2 - CASSLLASLGGTQYF TGTGCCAGCAGCTTACTAGCTTCCCTGGGGGGTACGCAGTATTTT
TRBJ1-1 - TRBV7-5 few CARIPGSGGAFF TGTGCCAGAATTCCGGGCTCAGGTGGAGCTTTCTTT
TRBJ1-6 - TRBV7-9 - CASSRLTGTLNSPLHF TGTGCCAGCAGCCGTCTTACCGGGACCCTAAATTCACCCCTCCACTTT
TRBJ1-6 - TRBV9 - CASSVEAGYDSPLHF TGTGCCAGCAGCGTAGAGGCAGGGTACGATTCACCCCTCCACTTT
TRBJ2-1 - TRBV10-3 - CAISEERRPYNEQFF TGTGCCATCAGTGAGGAACGGCGGCCCTACAATGAGCAGTTCTTC
TRBJ1-2 TRBD1 TRBV4-1 few CASSQGTGGLGYGYTF TGCGCCAGCAGCCAAGGGACAGGGGGCCTTGGGTATGGCTACACCTTC
TRBJ2-2 - TRBV7-9 - CASSLNNYRGELFF TGTGCCAGCAGCTTAAATAACTACCGAGGGGAGCTGTTTTTT
TRBJ2-2 TRBD1 TRBV5-1 few CASSLGDRDTGELFF TGCGCCAGCAGCTTGGGGGACAGGGACACCGGGGAGCTGTTTTTT
TRBJ2-7 - TRBV27 - CAAGTFYEQYF TGTGCCGCCGGGACATTCTACGAGCAGTACTTC
TRBJ2-5 TRBD1 TRBV5-4 few CASSWDRGGETQYF TGTGCCAGCAGCTGGGACAGGGGAGGGGAGACCCAGTACTTC
TRBJ2-5 - TRBV29-1 - CSLTGVGGTQYF TGCAGCTTGACAGGCGTAGGTGGGACCCAGTACTTC
TRBJ2-1 - TRBV7-2 - CASSSGRGEQFF TGTGCCAGCAGCTCCGGGAGAGGTGAGCAGTTCTTC
TRBJ1-4 - TRBV5-1 - CASSLDSGEKLFF TGCGCCAGCAGCTTGGACAGTGGAGAAAAACTGTTTTTT
TRBJ2-1 TRBD1 TRBV9 - CASSSRAGTGGPLVF TGTGCCAGCAGTTCCCGAGCCGGGACAGGGGGCCCTTTGGTCTTC
TRBJ2-2 TRBD1 TRBV9 - CASSVGTGTNTGELFF TGTGCCAGCAGCGTAGGGACAGGGACTAACACCGGGGAGCTGTTTTTT
TRBJ2-1 - TRBV6-1 - CASSEIGQVNEQFF TGTGCCAGCAGTGAAATAGGGCAGGTCAATGAGCAGTTCTTC
TRBJ2-1 TRBD2 TRBV5-5 - CASSQGRAWYNEQFF TGTGCCAGCAGCCAAGGGAGGGCCTGGTACAATGAGCAGTTCTTC
TRBJ2-7 - TRBV28 few CAAGGRSYEQYF TGTGCAGCCGGGGGAAGGTCCTACGAGCAGTACTTC
TRBJ2-2 TRBD1 TRBV7-2 - CASSFLGQGASGELFF TGTGCCAGCAGCTTTCTCGGACAGGGGGCATCCGGGGAGCTGTTTTTT
TRBJ1-5 TRBD1 TRBV30 - CAWSGGQGGIQPQHF TGTGCCTGGAGTGGCGGACAGGGGGGGATCCAGCCCCAGCATTTT
TRBJ2-2 - TRBV25-1 few CASQRGGVGAGELFF TGTGCCAGCCAACGAGGAGGGGTGGGAGCCGGGGAGCTGTTTTTT
TRBJ2-7 - TRBV2 once CASTPAVYEQYF TGTGCCAGCACGCCAGCGGTGTACGAGCAGTACTTC
TRBJ2-3 TRBD2 TRBV28 - CASRGRIPKSSRLAGGPSDTQYF TGTGCCAGCAGGGGGCGGATTCCAAAATCTTCCAGACTAGCGGGAGGGCCGTCAGATACGCAGTATTTT
TRBJ2-1 - TRBV15 - CATSSERYEQFF TGTGCCACCAGCAGTGAGAGGTATGAGCAGTTCTTC
TRBJ2-5 - TRBV21-1 - CASRCGTEETQYF TGTGCCAGCAGATGCGGGACCGAAGAGACCCAGTACTTC
TRBJ1-3 TRBD1 TRBV11-2 - CASRSQGGGNTIYF TGTGCCAGCAGATCACAGGGGGGAGGAAACACCATATATTTT
TRBJ1-1 - TRBV12-1 - CASSLALGTEVIGTEAFF TGTGCCAGCAGCCTTGCGCTGGGGACAGAAGTAATTGGCACTGAAGCTTTCTTT
TRBJ2-3 - TRBV4-2 few CASSQDRAGWETDTQYF TGTGCCAGCAGCCAAGATCGGGCGGGATGGGAGACAGATACGCAGTATTTT
TRBJ2-7 - TRBV7-6 - CASSPATGDGYEQYF TGTGCCAGCAGCCCCGCCACTGGAGACGGCTACGAGCAGTACTTC
TRBJ2-7 TRBD1 TRBV29-1 - CSVGTGKPYEQYF TGCAGCGTAGGGACAGGGAAACCCTACGAGCAGTACTTC
TRBJ1-3 - TRBV4-2 - CASSQVGGAGGNTIYF TGTGCCAGCAGCCAAGTAGGCGGGGCGGGAGGAAACACCATATATTTT
TRBJ2-1 TRBD1 TRBV6-1 - CASGRGPLYNEQFF TGTGCCAGCGGTAGGGGGCCCCTTTACAATGAGCAGTTCTTC
TRBJ1-1 - TRBV5-1 - CASSFLGQNTEAFF TGCGCCAGCAGCTTTCTGGGACAGAACACTGAAGCTTTCTTT
TRBJ2-1 - TRBV28 few CASRKNPLNEQFF TGTGCCAGCAGGAAGAACCCTTTGAATGAGCAGTTCTTC
TRBJ1-2 - TRBV7-2 once CASSWSGGENYGYTF TGTGCCAGCAGTTGGAGTGGGGGGGAGAACTATGGCTACACCTTC
TRBJ2-5 TRBD2 TRBV6-6 medium-sized CASNLFSGVKGTQYF TGTGCCAGCAACCTATTTAGCGGGGTCAAGGGGACCCAGTACTTC
TRBJ2-3 - TRBV6-5 few CASSYSGSSIGDTQYF TGTGCCAGCAGTTACTCCGGGAGTAGTATAGGAGATACGCAGTATTTT
TRBJ1-6 - TRBV18 - CASSPSEGNSPLHF TGTGCCAGCTCACCCTCAGAGGGGAATTCACCCCTCCACTTT